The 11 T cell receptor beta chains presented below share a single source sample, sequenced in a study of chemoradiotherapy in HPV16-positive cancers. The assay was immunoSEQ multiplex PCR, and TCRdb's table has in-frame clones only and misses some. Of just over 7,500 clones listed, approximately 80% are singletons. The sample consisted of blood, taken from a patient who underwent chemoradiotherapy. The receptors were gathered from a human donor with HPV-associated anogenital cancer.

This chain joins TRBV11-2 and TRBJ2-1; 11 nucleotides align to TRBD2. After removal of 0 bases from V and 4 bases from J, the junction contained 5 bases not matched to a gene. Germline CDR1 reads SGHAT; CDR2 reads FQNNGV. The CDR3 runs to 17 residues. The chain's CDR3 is CASSLELAGGLYNEQFF. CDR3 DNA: TGTGCCAGCAGCTTAGAGCTAGCGGGGGGCCTATACAATGAGCAGTTCTTC.

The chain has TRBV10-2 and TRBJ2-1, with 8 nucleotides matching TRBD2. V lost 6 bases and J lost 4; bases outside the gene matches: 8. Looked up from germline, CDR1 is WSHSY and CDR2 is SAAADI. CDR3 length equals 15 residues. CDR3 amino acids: CASRDRGGGYNEQFF. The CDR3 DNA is TGCGCCAGCAGGGATCGGGGGGGCGGTTACAATGAGCAGTTCTTC.

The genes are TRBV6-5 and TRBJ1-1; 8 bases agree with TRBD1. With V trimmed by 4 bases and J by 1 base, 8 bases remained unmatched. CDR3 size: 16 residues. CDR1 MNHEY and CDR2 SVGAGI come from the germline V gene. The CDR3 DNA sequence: TGTGCCAGCAGTTCGACCCAGGGGGCAGCGAACACTGAAGCTTTCTTT. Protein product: CASSSTQGAANTEAFF.

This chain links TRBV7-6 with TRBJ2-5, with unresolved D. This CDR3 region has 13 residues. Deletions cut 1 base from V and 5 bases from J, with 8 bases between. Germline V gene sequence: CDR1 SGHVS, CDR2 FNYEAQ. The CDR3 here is CASSLDVGETQYF. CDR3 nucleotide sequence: TGTGCCAGCAGCTTAGACGTTGGGGAGACCCAGTACTTC.

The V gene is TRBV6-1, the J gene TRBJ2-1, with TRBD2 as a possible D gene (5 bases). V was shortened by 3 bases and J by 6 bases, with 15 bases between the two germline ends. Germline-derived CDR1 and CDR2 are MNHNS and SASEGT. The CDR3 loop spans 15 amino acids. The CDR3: CASSDGGRRFNEQFF. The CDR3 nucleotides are TGTGCCAGCAGTGACGGAGGTCGTCGGTTCAATGAGCAGTTCTTC.

The CDR3 region is CASSLIYGGVTEAFF. The CDR3 DNA reads TGTGCCAGCAGCTTAATCTACGGCGGGGTGACTGAAGCTTTCTTT. The rearrangement links TRBV7-9 to TRBJ1-1; D remains ambiguous. Deletions cut 2 bases from V and 5 bases from J, with 15 bases between. The CDR3 totals 15 residues. The germline V gene has CDR1 SEHNR and CDR2 FQNEAQ (reference sequence).

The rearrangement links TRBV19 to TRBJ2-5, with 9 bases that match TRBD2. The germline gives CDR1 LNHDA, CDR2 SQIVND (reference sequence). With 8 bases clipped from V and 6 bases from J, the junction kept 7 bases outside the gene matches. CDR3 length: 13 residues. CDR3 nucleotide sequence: TGTGCCAGTGGGGCTAGCGGGGAGAAGACCCAGTACTTC. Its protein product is CASGASGEKTQYF.

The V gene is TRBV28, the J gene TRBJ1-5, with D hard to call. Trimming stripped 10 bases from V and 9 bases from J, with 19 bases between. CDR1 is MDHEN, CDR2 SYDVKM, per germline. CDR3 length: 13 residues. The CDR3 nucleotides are TGTGCCACCGCATACCTTCTACATAGGCCCCAGCATTTT. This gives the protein CATAYLLHRPQHF.

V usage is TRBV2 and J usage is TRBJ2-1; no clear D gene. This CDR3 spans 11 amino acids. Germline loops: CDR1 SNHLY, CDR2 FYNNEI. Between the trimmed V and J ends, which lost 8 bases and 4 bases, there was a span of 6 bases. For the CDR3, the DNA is TGTGCCAGCGCTCTTTACAATGAGCAGTTCTTC. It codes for CASALYNEQFF.

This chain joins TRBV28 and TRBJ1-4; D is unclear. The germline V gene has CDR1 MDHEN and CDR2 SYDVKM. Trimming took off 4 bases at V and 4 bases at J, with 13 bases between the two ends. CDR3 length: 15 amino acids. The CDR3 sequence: CASSSYLGSNEKLFF. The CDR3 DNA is TGTGCCAGCAGTTCATACTTGGGGAGTAATGAAAAACTGTTTTTT.

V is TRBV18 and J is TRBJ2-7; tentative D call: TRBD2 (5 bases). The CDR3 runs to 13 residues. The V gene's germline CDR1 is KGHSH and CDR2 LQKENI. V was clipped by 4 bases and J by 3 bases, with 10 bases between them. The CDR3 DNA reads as TGTGCCAGCTCACTTGGACTGAACTACGAGCAGTACTTC. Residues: CASSLGLNYEQYF.